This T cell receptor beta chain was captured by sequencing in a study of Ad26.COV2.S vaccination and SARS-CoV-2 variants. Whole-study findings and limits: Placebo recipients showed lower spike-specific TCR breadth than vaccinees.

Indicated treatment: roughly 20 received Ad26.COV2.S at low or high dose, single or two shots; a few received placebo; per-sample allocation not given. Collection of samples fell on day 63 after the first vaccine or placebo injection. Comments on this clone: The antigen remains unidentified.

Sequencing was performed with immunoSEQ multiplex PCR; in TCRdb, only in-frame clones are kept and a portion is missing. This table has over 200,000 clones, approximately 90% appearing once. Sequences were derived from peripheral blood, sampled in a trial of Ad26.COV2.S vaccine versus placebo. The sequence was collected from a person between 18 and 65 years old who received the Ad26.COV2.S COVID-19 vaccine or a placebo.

CDR3 sequence reads: CAIWEEGETQYF. In nucleotides, the CDR3 is TGTGCCATATGGGAGGAGGGGGAGACCCAGTACTTC. This chain uses TRBV10-3 with TRBJ2-5; D perhaps matches TRBD2 (6 bases). CDR3 length: 12 residues. Looked up from germline, CDR1 is ENHRY and CDR2 is SYGVKD. V dropped 9 bases and J dropped 5 bases, with 13 bases sitting between them.